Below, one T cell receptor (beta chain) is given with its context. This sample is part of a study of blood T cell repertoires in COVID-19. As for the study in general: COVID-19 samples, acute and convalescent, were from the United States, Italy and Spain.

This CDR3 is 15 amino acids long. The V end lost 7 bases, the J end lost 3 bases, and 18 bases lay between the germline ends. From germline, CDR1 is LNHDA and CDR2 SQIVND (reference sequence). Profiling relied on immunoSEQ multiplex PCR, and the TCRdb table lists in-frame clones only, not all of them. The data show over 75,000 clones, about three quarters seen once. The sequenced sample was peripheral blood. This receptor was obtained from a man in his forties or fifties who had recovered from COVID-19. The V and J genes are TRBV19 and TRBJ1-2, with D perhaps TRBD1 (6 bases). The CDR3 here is CASIGGGRKDYGYTF. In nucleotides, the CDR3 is TGTGCCAGTATAGGCGGGGGGCGTAAGGACTATGGCTACACCTTC.